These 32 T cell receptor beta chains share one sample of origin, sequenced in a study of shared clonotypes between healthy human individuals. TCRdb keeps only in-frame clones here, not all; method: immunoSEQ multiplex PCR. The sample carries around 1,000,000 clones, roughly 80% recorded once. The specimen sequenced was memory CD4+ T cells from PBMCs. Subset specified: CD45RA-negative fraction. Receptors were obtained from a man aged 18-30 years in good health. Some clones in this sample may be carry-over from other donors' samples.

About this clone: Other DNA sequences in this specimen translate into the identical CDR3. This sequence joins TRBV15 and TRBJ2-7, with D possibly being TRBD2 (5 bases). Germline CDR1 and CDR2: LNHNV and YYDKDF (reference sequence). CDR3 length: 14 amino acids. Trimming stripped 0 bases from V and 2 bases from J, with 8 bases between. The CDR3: CATSRDEGAYEQYF. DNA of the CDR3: TGTGCCACCAGCAGAGATGAGGGAGCCTACGAGCAGTACTTC.

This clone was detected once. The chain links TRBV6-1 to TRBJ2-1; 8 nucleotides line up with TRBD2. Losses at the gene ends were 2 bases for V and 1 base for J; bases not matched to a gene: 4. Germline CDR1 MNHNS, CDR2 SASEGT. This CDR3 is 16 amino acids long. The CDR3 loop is CASSELGTRSYNEQFF. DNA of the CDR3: TGTGCCAGCAGTGAACTGGGGACTAGATCCTACAATGAGCAGTTCTTC.

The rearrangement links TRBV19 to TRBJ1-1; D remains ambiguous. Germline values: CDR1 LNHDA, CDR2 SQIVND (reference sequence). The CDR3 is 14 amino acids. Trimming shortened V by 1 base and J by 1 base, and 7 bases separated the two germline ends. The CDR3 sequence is CASSIGRENTEAFF. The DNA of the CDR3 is TGTGCCAGTAGTATAGGGAGGGAGAACACTGAAGCTTTCTTT.

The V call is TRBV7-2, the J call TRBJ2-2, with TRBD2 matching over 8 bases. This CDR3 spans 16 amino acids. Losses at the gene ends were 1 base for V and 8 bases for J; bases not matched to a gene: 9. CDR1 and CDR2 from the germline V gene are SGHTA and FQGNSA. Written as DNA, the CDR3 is TGTGCCAGCAGCTTAGAGGGACTAGGAGCATCTGGGGAGCTGTTTTTT. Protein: CASSLEGLGASGELFF.

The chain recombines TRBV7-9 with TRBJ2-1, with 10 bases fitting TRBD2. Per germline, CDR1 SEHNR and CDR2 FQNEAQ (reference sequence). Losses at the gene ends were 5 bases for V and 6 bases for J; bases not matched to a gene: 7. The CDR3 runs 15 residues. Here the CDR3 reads CASSPPGLATNEQFF. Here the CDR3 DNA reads TGTGCCAGCAGCCCGCCGGGACTAGCGACCAATGAGCAGTTCTTC.

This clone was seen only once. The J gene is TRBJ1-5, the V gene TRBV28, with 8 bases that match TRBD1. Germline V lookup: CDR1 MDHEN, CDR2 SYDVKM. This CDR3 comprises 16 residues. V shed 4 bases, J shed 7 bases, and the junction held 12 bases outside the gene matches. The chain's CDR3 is CASSSFRGRRQQPQHF. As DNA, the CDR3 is TGTGCCAGCAGTTCCTTCAGGGGGCGCAGGCAACAGCCCCAGCATTTT.

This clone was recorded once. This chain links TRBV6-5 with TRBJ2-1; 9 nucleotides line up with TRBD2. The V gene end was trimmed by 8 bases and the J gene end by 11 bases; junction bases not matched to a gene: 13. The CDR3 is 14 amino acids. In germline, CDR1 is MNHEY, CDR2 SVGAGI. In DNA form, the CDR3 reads TGTGCCAGCGGCAGGGGGGCTAGCGGGAACAAGCAGTTCTTC. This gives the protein CASGRGASGNKQFF.

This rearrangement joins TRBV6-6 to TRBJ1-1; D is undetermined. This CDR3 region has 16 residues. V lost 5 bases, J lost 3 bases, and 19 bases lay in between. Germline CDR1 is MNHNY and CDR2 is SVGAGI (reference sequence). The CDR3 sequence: CASSTHSSIRDTEAFF. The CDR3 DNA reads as TGTGCCAGCAGTACCCATTCCTCGATACGGGACACTGAAGCTTTCTTT.

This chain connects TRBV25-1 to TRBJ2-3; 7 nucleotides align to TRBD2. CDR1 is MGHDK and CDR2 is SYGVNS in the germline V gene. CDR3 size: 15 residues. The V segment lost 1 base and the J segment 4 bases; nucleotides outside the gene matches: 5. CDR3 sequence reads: CASSELRGIADTQYF. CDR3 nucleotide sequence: TGTGCCAGCAGTGAATTGCGGGGGATCGCAGATACGCAGTATTTT.

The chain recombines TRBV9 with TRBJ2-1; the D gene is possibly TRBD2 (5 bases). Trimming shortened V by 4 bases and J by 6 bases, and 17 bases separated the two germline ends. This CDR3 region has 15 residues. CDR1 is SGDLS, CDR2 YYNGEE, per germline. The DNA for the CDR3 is TGTGCCAGCAGCTCGTTTCTAGGACTGGCCAATGAGCAGTTCTTC. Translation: CASSSFLGLANEQFF. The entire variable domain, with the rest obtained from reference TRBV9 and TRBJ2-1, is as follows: DSGVTQTPKHLITATGQRVTLRCSPRSGDLSVYWYQQSLDQGLQFLIQYYNGEERAKGNILERFSAQQFPDLHSELNLSSLELGDSALYFCASSSFLGLANEQFFGPGTRLTVL.

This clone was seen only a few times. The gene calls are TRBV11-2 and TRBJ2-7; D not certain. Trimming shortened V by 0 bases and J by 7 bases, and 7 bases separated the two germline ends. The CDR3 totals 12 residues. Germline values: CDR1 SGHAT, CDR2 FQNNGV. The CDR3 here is CASSLDSTEQYF. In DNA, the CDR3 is TGTGCCAGCAGCTTAGATTCGACGGAGCAGTACTTC.

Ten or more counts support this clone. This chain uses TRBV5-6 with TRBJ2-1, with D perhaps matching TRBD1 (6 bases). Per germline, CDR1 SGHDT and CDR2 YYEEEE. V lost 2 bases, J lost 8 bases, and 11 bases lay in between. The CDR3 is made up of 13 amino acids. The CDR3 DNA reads TGTGCCAGCAGCTTTCCGGACAGAGATGAGCAGTTCTTC. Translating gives CASSFPDRDEQFF.

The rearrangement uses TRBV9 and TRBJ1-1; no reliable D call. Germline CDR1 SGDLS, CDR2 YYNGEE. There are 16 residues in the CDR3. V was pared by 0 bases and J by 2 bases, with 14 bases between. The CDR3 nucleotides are TGTGCCAGCAGCGTAGAGGCGTTCGTGGGAAACACTGAAGCTTTCTTT. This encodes CASSVEAFVGNTEAFF.

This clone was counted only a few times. The CDR3 nucleotides are TGTGCCTGGAGTAGACCGCCGTTAGGGAGCTCCTACAATGAGCAGTTCTTC. It specifies CAWSRPPLGSSYNEQFF. The rearrangement uses TRBV30 and TRBJ2-1, with D possibly TRBD2 on 5 matching bases. The CDR3 runs to 17 residues. Germline values: CDR1 GTSNPN, CDR2 SVGIG (reference sequence). V lost 2 bases and J 0 bases, leaving 17 bases between the germline ends. Looking up the rest from reference TRBV30 and TRBJ2-1 gives the full variable domain: SQTIHQWPATLVQPVGSPLSLECTVEGTSNPNLYWYRQAAGRGLQLLFYSVGIGQISSEVPQNLSASRPQDRQFILSSKKLLLSDSGFYLCAWSRPPLGSSYNEQFFGPGTRLTVL.

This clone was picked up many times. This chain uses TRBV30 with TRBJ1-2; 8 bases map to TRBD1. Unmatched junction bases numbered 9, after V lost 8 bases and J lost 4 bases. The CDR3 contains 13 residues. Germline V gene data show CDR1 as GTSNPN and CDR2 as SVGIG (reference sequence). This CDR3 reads CAGLRDRPYGYTF. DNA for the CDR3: TGTGCCGGCCTCCGGGACAGGCCCTATGGCTACACCTTC.

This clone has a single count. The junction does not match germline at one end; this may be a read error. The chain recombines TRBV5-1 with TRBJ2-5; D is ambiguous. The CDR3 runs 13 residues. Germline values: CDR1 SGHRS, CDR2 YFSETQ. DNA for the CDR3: TGCGCCAGCAGCTTGGGCACGACGCCCCTTATGGACTTC. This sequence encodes CASSLGTTPLMDF.

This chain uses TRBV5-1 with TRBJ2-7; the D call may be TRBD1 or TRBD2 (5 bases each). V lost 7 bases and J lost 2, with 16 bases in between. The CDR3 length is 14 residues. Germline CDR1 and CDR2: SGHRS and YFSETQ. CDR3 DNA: TGCGCCAGCCGGGACGTGGTCGCAGCCTACGAGCAGTACTTC. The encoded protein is CASRDVVAAYEQYF.

The chain's CDR3 is CASRTGGPGQPQHF. Written as DNA, the CDR3 is TGCGCCAGCAGGACCGGGGGCCCGGGGCAGCCCCAGCATTTT. The chain couples TRBV10-1 to TRBJ1-5, with a possible D match to TRBD1 (6 bases). V dropped 6 bases and J dropped 7 bases, with 16 bases sitting between them. Germline V gene data show CDR1 as WNHNN and CDR2 as SYGVQD (reference sequence). This CDR3 has 14 amino acids.

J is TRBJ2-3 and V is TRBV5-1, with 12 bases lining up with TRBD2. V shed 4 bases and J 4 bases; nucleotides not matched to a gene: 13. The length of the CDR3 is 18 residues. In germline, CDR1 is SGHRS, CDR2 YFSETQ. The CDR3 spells CASSPVPLLAGGADTQYF. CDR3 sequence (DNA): TGCGCCAGCAGCCCAGTCCCCCTACTAGCGGGAGGAGCAGATACGCAGTATTTT.

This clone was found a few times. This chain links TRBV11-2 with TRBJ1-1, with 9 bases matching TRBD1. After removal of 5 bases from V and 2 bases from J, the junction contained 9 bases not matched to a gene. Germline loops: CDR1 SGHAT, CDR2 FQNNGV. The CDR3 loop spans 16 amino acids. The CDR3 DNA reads TGTGCCAGCAGCACACACAGGGGGCCGGCTAACACTGAAGCTTTCTTT. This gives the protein CASSTHRGPANTEAFF.

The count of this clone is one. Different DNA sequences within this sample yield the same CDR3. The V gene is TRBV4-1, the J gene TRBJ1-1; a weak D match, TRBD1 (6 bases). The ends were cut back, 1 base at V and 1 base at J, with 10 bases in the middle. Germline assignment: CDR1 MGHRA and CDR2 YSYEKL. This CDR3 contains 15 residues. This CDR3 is CASSQGGRGNTEAFF. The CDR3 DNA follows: TGCGCCAGCAGCCAAGGTGGCAGGGGGAACACTGAAGCTTTCTTT.

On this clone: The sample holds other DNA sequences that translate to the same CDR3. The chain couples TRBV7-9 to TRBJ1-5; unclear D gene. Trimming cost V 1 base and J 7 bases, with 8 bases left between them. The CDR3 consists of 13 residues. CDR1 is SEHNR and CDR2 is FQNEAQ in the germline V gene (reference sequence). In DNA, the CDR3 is TGTGCCAGCAGCTTAGATGGCGGGCAGCCCCAGCATTTT. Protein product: CASSLDGGQPQHF.

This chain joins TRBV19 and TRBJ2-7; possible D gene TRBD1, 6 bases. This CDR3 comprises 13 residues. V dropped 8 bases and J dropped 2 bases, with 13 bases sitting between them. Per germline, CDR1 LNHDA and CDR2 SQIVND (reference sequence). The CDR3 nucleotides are TGTGCCAGTGGGAACAGGGCCCCCTACGAGCAGTACTTC. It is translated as CASGNRAPYEQYF.

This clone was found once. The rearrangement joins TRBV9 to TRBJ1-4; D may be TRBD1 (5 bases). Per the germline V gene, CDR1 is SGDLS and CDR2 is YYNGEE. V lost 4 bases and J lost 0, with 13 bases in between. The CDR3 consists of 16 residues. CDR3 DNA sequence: TGTGCCAGCAGCCCCCAGGTGGGGGCAACTAATGAAAAACTGTTTTTT. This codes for CASSPQVGATNEKLFF.

The CDR3 coding sequence is TGTGCCAGCAGTGCCCTGGGACTAGCGGGAGGGCCGCCCATTCAGTACTTC. Its protein is CASSALGLAGGPPIQYF. J is TRBJ2-4 and V is TRBV28; 16 bases line up with TRBD2. After removal of 5 bases from V and 9 bases from J, the junction contained 10 bases not matched to a gene. This CDR3 is 17 amino acids long. The germline V gene has CDR1 MDHEN and CDR2 SYDVKM.

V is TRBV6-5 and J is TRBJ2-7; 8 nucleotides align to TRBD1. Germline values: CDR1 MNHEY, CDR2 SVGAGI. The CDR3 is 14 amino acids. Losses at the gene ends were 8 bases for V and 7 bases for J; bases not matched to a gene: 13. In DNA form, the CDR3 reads TGTGCCAGCCGAGCAGGGGGCTTGGTATATGAGCAGTACTTC. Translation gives CASRAGGLVYEQYF.

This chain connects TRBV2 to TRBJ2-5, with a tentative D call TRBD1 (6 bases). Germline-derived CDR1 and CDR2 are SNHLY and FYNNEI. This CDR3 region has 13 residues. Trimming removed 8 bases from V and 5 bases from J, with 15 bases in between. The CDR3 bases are TGTGCCAGCGGTACAGGGTCGGGGGAGACCCAGTACTTC. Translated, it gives CASGTGSGETQYF.

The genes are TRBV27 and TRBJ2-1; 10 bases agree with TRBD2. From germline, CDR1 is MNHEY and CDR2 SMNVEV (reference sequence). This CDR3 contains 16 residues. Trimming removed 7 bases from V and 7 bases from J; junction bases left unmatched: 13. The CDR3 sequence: CASTQLGLAGENEQFF. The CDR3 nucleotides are TGTGCCAGCACCCAGCTCGGGCTAGCGGGAGAAAATGAGCAGTTCTTC.

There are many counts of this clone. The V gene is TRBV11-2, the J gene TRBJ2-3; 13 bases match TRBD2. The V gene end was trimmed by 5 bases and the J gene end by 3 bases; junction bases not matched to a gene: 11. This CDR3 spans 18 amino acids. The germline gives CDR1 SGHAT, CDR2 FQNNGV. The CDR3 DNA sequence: TGTGCCAGCAGCCAATTCTCACGGACTAGCGGGAGAACAGATACGCAGTATTTT. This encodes CASSQFSRTSGRTDTQYF.

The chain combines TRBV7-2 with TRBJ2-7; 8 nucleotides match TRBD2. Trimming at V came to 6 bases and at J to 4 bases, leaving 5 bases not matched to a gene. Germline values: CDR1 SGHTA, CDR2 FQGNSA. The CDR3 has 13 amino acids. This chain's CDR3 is CASSRTSWYEQYF. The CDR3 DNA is TGTGCCAGCAGTCGGACTAGCTGGTACGAGCAGTACTTC. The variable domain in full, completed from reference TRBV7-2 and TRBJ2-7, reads GAGVSQSPSNKVTEKGKDVELRCDPISGHTALYWYRQSLGQGLEFLIYFQGNSAPDKSGLPSDRFSAERTGGSVSTLTIQRTQQEDSAVYLCASSRTSWYEQYFGPGTRLTVT.

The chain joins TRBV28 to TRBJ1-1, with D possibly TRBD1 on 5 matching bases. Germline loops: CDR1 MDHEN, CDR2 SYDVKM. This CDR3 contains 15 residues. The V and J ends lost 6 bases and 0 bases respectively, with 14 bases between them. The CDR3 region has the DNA TGTGCCAGCAGGCGTTCGGGACTTTTGAACACTGAAGCTTTCTTT. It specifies CASRRSGLLNTEAFF.

The CDR3 protein is CASSSPGQTGANVLTF. The CDR3 region has the DNA TGTGCCAGCAGTTCCCCGGGGCAGACTGGGGCCAACGTCCTGACTTTC. The chain joins TRBV27 to TRBJ2-6; either TRBD1 or TRBD2 may supply D (5 bases each). The CDR3 loop spans 16 amino acids. Deletions cut 4 bases from V and 2 bases from J, with 12 bases between. The germline CDR1 and CDR2 sequences are MNHEY and SMNVEV (reference sequence).